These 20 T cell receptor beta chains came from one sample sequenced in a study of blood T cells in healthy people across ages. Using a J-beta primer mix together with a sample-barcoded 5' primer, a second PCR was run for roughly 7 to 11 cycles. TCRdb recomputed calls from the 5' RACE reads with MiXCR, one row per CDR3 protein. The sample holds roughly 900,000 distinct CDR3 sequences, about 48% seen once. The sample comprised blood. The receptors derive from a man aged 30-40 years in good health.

The CDR3 protein is CSVGSGTDYGYTF. The CDR3 DNA reads TGCAGCGTGGGCTCCGGGACGGACTATGGCTACACCTTC. V is TRBV29-1 and J is TRBJ1-2, with a weak D call TRBD1 (5 bases). The CDR3 has 13 amino acids. The V gene lost 6 bases and the J gene lost 3 bases, with 14 bases spanning the gap. Germline V CDR1 and CDR2: SQVTM, ANQGSEA.

The CDR3 nucleotides read TGCAGTGCTAGAGGCGGGGCCTTAAACTACAATGAGCAGTTCTTC. It codes for CSARGGALNYNEQFF. The V and J genes are TRBV20-1 and TRBJ2-1; tentative D call: TRBD2 (6 bases). This CDR3 region has 15 residues. Germline-derived CDR1 and CDR2 are DFQATT and SNEGSKA (reference sequence). Trimming removed 1 base at V and 3 bases at J, with 13 bases between.

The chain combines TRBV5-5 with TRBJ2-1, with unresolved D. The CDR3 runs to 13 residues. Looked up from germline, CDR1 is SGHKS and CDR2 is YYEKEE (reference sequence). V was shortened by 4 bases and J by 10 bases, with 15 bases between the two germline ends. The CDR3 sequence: CASSLNDLEEQFF. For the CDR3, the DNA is TGTGCCAGCAGCCTCAACGACTTGGAAGAGCAGTTCTTC.

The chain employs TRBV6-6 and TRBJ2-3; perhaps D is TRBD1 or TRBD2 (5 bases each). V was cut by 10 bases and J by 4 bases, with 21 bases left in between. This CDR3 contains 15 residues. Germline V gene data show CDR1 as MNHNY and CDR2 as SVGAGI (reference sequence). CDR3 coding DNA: TGTGCCATCAACTCCGGGACGTCCAGGGCAGATACGCAGTATTTT. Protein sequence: CAINSGTSRADTQYF.

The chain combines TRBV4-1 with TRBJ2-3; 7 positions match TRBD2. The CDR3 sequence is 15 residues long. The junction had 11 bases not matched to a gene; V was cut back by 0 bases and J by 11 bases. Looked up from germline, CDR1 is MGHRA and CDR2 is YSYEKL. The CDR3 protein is CASSQDRGTTCGQYF. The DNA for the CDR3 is TGCGCCAGCAGCCAAGATCGTGGGACTACCTGTGGGCAGTATTTT.

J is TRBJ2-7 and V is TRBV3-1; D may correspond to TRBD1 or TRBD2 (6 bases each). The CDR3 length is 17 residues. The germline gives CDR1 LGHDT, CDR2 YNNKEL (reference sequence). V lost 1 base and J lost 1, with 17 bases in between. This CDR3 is CASSQGGGGPSSYEQYF. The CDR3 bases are TGTGCCAGCAGCCAAGGAGGAGGGGGGCCGTCTTCCTACGAGCAGTACTTC.

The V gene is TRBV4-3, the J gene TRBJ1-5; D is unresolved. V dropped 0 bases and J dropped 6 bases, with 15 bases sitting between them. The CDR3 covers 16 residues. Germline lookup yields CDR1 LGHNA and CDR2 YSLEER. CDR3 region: CASSQDPDDGLQPQHF. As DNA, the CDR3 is TGCGCCAGCAGCCAAGATCCAGACGATGGGCTTCAGCCCCAGCATTTT.

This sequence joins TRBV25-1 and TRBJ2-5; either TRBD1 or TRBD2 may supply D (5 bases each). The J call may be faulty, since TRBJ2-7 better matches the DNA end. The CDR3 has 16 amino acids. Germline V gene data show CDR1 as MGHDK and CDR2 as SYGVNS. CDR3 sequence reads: CASSDESGTQLYEQYF. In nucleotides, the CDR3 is TGTGCCAGCAGTGACGAATCCGGGACCCAACTCTACGAGCAGTACTTC.

The CDR3 here is CASSLEGTYTDTQYF. The CDR3 DNA sequence: TGTGCCAGCAGTTTAGAGGGGACTTACACAGATACGCAGTATTTT. The V gene is TRBV27, the J gene TRBJ2-3; a possible D gene is TRBD2 (6 bases). The CDR3 consists of 15 residues. V lost 2 bases and J 2 bases, leaving 11 bases between the germline ends. CDR1 is MNHEY, CDR2 SMNVEV, per germline (reference sequence).

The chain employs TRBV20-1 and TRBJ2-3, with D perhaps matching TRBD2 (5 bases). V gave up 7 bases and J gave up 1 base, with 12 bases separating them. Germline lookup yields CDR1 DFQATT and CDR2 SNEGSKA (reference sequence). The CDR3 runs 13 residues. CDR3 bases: TGCAGTGGGGCTAGCTCGGGCACAGATACGCAGTATTTT. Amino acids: CSGASSGTDTQYF.

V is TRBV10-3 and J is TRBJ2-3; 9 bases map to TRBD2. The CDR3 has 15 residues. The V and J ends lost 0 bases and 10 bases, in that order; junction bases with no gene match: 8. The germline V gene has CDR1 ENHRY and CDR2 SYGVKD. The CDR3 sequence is CAISESGGGALAQYF. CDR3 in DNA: TGTGCCATCAGTGAGTCCGGCGGGGGGGCCCTGGCGCAGTATTTT.

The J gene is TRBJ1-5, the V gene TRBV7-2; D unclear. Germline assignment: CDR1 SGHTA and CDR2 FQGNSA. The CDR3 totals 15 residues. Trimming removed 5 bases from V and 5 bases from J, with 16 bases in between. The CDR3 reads CASSPDGPGYQPQHF. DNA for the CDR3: TGTGCCAGCAGCCCCGACGGACCCGGGTATCAGCCCCAGCATTTT.

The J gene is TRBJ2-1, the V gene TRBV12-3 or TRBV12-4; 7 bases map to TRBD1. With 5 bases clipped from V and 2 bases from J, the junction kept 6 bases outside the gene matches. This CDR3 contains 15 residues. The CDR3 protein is CASSRQGLTYNEQFF. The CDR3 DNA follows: TGTGCCAGCAGTCGACAGGGTCTAACCTACAATGAGCAGTTCTTC.

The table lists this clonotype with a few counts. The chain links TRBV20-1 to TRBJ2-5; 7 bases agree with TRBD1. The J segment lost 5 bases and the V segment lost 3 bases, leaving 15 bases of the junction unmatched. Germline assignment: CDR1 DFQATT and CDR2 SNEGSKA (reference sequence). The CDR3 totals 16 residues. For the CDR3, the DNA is TGCAGTGCTAGGAGTTTCCTGGACAGGCACGACGAGACCCAGTACTTC. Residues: CSARSFLDRHDETQYF.

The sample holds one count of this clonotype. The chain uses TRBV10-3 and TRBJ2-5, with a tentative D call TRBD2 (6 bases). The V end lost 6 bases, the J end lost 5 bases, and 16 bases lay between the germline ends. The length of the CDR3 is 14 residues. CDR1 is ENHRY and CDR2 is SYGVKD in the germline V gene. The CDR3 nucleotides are TGTGCCATCAGGCCCCCGCGGAGGGTGGAGACCCAGTACTTC. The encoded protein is CAIRPPRRVETQYF.

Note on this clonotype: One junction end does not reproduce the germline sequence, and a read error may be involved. The CDR3 coding sequence is TGTGCCAACAGCCAAGTCCTCCTTGGCGGGGGGGCATCTTACGAGCAGTACTTC. Translated: CANSQVLLGGGASYEQYF. This sequence joins TRBV4-2 and TRBJ2-7, with 9 bases lining up with TRBD2. The CDR3 is 18 residues long. Germline V gene sequence: CDR1 LGHNA, CDR2 YNFKEQ.

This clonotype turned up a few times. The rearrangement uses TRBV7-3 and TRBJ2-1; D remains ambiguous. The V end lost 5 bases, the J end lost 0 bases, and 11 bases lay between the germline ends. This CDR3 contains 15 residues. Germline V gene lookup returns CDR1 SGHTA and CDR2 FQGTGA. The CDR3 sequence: CASSHDRSSYNEQFF. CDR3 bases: TGTGCCAGCAGCCACGACCGGAGCTCCTACAATGAGCAGTTCTTC.

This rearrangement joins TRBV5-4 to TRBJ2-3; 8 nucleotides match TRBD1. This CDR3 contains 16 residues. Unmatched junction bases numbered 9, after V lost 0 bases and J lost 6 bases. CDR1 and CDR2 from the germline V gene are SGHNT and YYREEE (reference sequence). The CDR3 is CASSLVAGGIGDTQYF. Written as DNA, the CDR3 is TGTGCCAGCAGCTTGGTGGCAGGGGGCATTGGTGATACGCAGTATTTT.

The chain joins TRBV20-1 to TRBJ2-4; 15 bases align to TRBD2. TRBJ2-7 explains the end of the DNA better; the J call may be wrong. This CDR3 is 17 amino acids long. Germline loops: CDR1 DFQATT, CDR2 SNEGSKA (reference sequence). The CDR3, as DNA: TGCAGTGCTGCGGGACTAGCGGGGGGCCCTACTGTCTACGAGCAGTACTTC. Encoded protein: CSAAGLAGGPTVYEQYF.

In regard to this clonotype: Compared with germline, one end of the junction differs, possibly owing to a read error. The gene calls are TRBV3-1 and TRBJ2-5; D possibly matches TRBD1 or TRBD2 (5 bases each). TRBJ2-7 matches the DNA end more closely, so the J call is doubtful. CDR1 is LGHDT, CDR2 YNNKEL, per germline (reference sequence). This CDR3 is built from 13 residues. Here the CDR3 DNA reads TGTACCAGCAGTCAAGAGGGGAGATACGAGCAGTACTTC. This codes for CTSSQEGRYEQYF.